The present TCR beta chain was sequenced within a study of tumor and adjacent non-tumor tissue in lung cancer. Background on the study: There were some 12 adenocarcinoma, 2 squamous cell carcinoma and 1 small cell lung cancer cases.

This sample's RNA came from whole unsorted tissue. The library came from three nested PCR rounds adapted from ARM-PCR protocols. TCRdb passed the multiplex PCR reads through MiXCR, listing each CDR3 protein once. The sample carries about 110,000 distinct CDR3 sequences, roughly 73% recorded once. Comment on this clonotype: Relative to the germline gene, one junction end is altered; a read error may explain this.

Per the germline V gene, CDR1 is SGHAT and CDR2 is FQNNGV. This CDR3 has 9 residues. The V call is TRBV11-2, the J call TRBJ2-7; D remains unclear. The sample taken for sequencing was lung tumor tissue. This sequence originates from a woman in her sixties or seventies with non-small cell lung cancer. CDR3 region: CASSYGQYF. DNA for the CDR3: TGTGCCAGCAGCTACGGGCAGTATTTC.